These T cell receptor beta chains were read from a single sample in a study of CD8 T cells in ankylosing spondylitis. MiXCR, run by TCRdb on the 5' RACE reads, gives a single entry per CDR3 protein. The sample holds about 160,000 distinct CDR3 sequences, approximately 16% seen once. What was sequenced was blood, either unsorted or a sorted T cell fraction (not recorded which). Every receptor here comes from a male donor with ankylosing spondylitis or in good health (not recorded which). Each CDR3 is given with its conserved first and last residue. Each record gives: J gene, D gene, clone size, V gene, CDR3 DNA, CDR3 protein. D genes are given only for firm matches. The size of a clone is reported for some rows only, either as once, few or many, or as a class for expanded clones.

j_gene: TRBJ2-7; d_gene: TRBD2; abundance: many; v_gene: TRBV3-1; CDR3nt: TGTGCCAGCAGCCCGGGACTAGCTGGCTACGAGCAGTACTTC; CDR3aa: CASSPGLAGYEQYF
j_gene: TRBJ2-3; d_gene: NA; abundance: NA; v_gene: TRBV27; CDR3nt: TGTGCCAGCAGTTTAAGCCTCCTCACAGATACGCAGTATTTT; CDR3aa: CASSLSLLTDTQYF
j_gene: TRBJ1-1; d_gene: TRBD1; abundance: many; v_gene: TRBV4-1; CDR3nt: TGCGCCAGCAGGGAAGTCAGGGGGGGCGTATTGGTGACTGAAGCTTTCTTT; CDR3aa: CASREVRGGVLVTEAFF
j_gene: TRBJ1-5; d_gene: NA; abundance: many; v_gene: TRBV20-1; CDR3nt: TGCAGTGCTAGTAGGGGTAGCAATCAGCCCCAGCATTTT; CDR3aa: CSASRGSNQPQHF
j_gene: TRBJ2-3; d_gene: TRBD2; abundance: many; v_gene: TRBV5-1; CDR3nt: TGCGCCAGCAGCTTGGCATTGGGCGGGACTAGCGGGAGCACAGATACGCAGTATTTT; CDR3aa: CASSLALGGTSGSTDTQYF
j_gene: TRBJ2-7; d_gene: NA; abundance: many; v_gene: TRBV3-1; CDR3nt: TGTGCCAGCAGCCCAGCCTTAAACTACGAGCAGTACTTC; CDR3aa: CASSPALNYEQYF
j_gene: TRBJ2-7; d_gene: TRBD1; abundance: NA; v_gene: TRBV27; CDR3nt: TGTGCCAGCAGTCCAGGGGGCTGGTACGAGCAGTACTTC; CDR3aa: CASSPGGWYEQYF
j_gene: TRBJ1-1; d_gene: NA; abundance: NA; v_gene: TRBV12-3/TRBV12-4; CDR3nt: TGTGCCAGCAATTCCGGGTTGAAGGGCACTGAAGCTTTCTTT; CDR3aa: CASNSGLKGTEAFF
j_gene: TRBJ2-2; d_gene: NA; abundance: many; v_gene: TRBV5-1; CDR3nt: TGCGCCAGCAGCTTGCGGTCGGGGAACACCGGGGAGCTGTTTTTT; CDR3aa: CASSLRSGNTGELFF
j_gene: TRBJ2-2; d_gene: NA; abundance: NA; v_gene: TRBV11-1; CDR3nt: TGTGCCAGCAGTTCTGGACTCGTGAACACCGGGGAGCTGTTTTTT; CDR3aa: CASSSGLVNTGELFF
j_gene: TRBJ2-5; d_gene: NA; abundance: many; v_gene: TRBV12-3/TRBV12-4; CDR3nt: TGTGCCAGCAGTTTATATGAAGGCGAGTTGGCATATTTGGAGACCCAGTACTTC; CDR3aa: CASSLYEGELAYLETQYF
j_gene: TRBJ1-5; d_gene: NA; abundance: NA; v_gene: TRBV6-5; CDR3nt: TGTGCCAGCAGTTACTCGAGGGGTTCTATCAATCAGCCCCAGCATTTT; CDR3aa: CASSYSRGSINQPQHF
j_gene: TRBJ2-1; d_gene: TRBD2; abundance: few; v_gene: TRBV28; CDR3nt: TGTGCCAGCAGGGAGCGGGGTAGCTCCTACAATGAGCAGTTCTTC; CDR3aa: CASRERGSSYNEQFF
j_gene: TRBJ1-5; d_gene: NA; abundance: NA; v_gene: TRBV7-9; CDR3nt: TGTGCCAGCAGCTTACAATCAGTTGATCAGCCCCAGCATTTT; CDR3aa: CASSLQSVDQPQHF
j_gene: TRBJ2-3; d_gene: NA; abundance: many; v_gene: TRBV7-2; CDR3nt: TGTGCCAGCAGCTTAGGGGGGTGGGAGGCCAACACAGATACGCAGTATTTT; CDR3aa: CASSLGGWEANTDTQYF
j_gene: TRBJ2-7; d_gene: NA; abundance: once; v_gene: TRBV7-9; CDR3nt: TGTGCCAGCAGCGAAAGGTCTATCGGGAGCCCCTACGAGCAGTACTTC; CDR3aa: CASSERSIGSPYEQYF
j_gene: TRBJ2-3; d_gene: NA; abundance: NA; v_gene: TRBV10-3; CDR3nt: TGTGCCATCAGTCGTAACAGGGGCACAGATACGCAGTATTTT; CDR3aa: CAISRNRGTDTQYF
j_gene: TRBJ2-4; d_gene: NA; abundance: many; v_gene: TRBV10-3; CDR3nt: TGTGCCATCAGTGAGTCTTTCGGGGAGGCCAAAAACATTCAGTACTTC; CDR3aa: CAISESFGEAKNIQYF
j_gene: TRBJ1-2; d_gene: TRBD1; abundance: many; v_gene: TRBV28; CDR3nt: TGTGCCAGCAGGGACAGGGATCGCGATGGCTACACCTTC; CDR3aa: CASRDRDRDGYTF
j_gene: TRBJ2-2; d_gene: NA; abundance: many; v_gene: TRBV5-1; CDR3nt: TGCGCCAGCAGCTCCCCAGCTCTAGTGGGCACCGGGGAGCTGTTTTTT; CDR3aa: CASSSPALVGTGELFF
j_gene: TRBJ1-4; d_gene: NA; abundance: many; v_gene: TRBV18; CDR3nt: TGTGCCAGCTCACCACTGCAGGGTCGGGAAAAACTGTTTTTT; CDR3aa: CASSPLQGREKLFF
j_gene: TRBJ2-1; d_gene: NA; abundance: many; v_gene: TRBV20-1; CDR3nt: TGCAGTGCTAGAGATCCCCTTACGAGCTCCTACAATGAGCAGTTCTTC; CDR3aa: CSARDPLTSSYNEQFF
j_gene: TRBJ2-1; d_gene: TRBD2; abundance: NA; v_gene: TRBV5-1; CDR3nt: TGCGCCAGCACCTTGGGACTAGCGGGAGCGGCGAAGAACAATGAGCAGTTCTTC; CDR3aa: CASTLGLAGAAKNNEQFF
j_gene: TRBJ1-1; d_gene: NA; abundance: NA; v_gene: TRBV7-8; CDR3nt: TGTGCCAGCAGCTTAGCTGACAGGAGTTTGAACACTGAAGCTTTCTTT; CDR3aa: CASSLADRSLNTEAFF
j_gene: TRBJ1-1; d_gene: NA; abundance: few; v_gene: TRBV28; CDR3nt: TGTGCCAGCAGTTTTCCGGGGAGAAGGGCTGAAGCTTTCTTT; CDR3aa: CASSFPGRRAEAFF
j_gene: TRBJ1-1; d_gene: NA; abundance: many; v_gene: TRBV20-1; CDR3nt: TGCAGTGCTAGAGGGGGTGCGGACACTGAAGCTTTCTTT; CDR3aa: CSARGGADTEAFF
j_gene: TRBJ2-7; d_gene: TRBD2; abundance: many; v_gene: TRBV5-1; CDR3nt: TGCGCCAGCAGCTTGGGGACTAGCGTAGCCTACGAGCAGTACTTC; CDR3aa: CASSLGTSVAYEQYF
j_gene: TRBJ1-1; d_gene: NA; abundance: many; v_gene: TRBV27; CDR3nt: TGTGCCAGCAGTTTCTCGGGGATGAACACTGAAGCTTTCTTT; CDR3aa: CASSFSGMNTEAFF
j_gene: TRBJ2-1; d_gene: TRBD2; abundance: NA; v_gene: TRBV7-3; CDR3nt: TGTGCCAGCAGCCCTCCTTCTAGCGGGAGGGGCCATGAGCAGTTCTTC; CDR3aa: CASSPPSSGRGHEQFF
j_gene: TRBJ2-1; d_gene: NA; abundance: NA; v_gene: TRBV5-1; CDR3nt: TGCGCCAGCAGCTTGGAGCCTTACAATGAGCAGTTCTTC; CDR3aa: CASSLEPYNEQFF